The rows below give T cell receptor beta chains drawn from one sample of a study of response to subunit inactivated influenza vaccine. TCRdb used MiXCR to reprocess the RT-PCR reads, holding one entry per CDR3 protein. The sample contains around 760,000 distinct CDR3 sequences, approximately 15% of which appear only once. This specimen consisted of PBMCs from blood, obtained 14 to 15 days before vaccination. Receptors originate from a man in his fifties who received an inactivated influenza vaccine. The conserved cysteine and the conserved F or W are not part of the CDR3 here. Each record gives: V gene, J gene, D gene, CDR3 protein. A D gene is named only where the DNA matches it firmly.

TRBV6-1	TRBJ2-3	TRBD2	ASSVRRGGSGTDTQY
TRBV2	TRBJ2-1	TRBD1	ASRGDRTSYNEQF
TRBV11-2	TRBJ2-5	TRBD2	ASSPTSGGAGETHY
TRBV20-1	TRBJ2-5	.	SAANLAKETQY
TRBV29-1	TRBJ1-2	.	SVGSGFDGYT
TRBV7-9	TRBJ1-3	.	ASSLGQSNSGNTIY
TRBV5-1	TRBJ2-7	.	ASSVRGGYEQY
TRBV15	TRBJ2-5	TRBD2	ATTSGTQETQY
TRBV12-3/TRBV12-4	TRBJ2-1	TRBD2	ASSTGLNHNEQF
TRBV4-3	TRBJ2-7	.	ASSRNRLGEQY
TRBV29-1	TRBJ1-5	.	SVRQPNQPQH
TRBV28	TRBJ2-7	.	ASSLDPSSYEQY
TRBV12-3/TRBV12-4	TRBJ2-5	.	ASSTGATLGLKTQY
TRBV20-1	TRBJ1-1	.	SARGANTEAF